This T cell receptor (beta chain) was observed in a study of T cell repertoires in cytomegalovirus infection. General study points: Across the ex vivo response, the dominant clonotypes were HLA-C-restricted CMV-specific TCR beta clonotypes. Accumulated public TCR beta family frequency recognized individuals carrying CMV together with the relevant HLA.

V shed 1 base and J 4 bases; nucleotides not matched to a gene: 4. The CDR3 sequence is 16 residues long. The germline V gene encodes CDR1 SEHNR and CDR2 FQNEAQ (reference sequence). TCRdb re-called the reads with MiXCR, one entry per CDR3 protein. The repertoire includes some 390,000 distinct CDR3 sequences, 18% of them detected once, and around 10% sits in the top ten. A word on this clonotype: The antigen is not known.

The sequenced sample was PBMCs. The V gene is TRBV7-9, the J gene TRBJ2-1, with TRBD2 identical over 10 bases. The TCR sequence derives from a human donor in good health (CMV status not recorded). Some clones in this sample may be carry-over from other donors' samples. CDR3 bases: TGTGCCAGCAGCTTAGGTAGTAGCGGGGGGTACAATGAGCAGTTCTTC. Amino acids: CASSLGSSGGYNEQFF.